This TCR beta chain was identified in a study of blood T cells in healthy people across ages (dated by TCRdb to about 2015). The study in broad terms: In model experiments, roughly one uniquely barcoded TCR beta cDNA molecule per two T cells was captured by template switching. Two additional independent replicas of 1 million unique cDNA reads from the same blood draw were analyzed for two donors (one aged 18 to 30 and one aged 80 or older). To avoid experimental bias, donors of different ages were spread randomly across the sequencing lanes. The study measured age-related changes in TCR beta repertoire diversity using deep sequencing normalized with unique cDNA molecular identifiers. The donors were divided into four age groups: young (average around 15 years), middle-aged (approximately 42), aged (about 60) and long-lived (about 90).

General conclusions and limits of the study: Total diversity estimates from one million sequenced T cells were considered lower bounds and underestimates. Because the CMV infection status of the donors was unknown, age-related changes in expanded clonotypes may potentially have been confounded. Because profiling used bulk unsorted PBMCs, naive and antigen-experienced compartments could not be compared conclusively. Compared with the aged group, more naive CD4+ T cells, fewer expanded clones and increased TCR diversity were shown by the long-lived group, suggesting age selection. Observed TCR beta diversity per million T cells fell roughly linearly with age, and a significant reduction was already apparent by age approximately 40. A strong correlation was found between observed TCR beta diversity and the percentage of naive T cells measured by flow cytometry.

Systemically healthy Caucasian individuals from Russia, 35 to 50 in total and aged roughly 6 to 100 years, were included as donors. Roughly 10 milliliters of peripheral blood were drawn from each donor into EDTA-treated Vacutainer tubes. Ficoll-Paque density-gradient centrifugation was used to isolate PBMCs, with at least 6.5 million obtained per sample. Trizol reagent was used to extract total RNA from PBMCs, with at least 5 micrograms per sample. The percentages of naive CD45RAhigh/CD27high T cells were determined by flow cytometry on a PBMC aliquot from every donor. The CDR3 starts with the cysteine, ends with the phenylalanine, and has 12 residues. CDR3 DNA only is kept here, 36 bases in frame from base 1. V is reduced by 0 bases and J by 7 bases, leaving a spacing of 6 bases between them. There are a few counts of this clonotype. No cognate antigen has been identified for it. Base-call qualities are not available, and no considerably larger clone is one nucleotide away.

Libraries came from 5' RACE. These reads were obtained on an Illumina HiSeq 2500. A second about 7 to 11 cycle PCR used a sample-barcoded 5' primer and a J-beta primer mix. A template-switch 5' adaptor carrying 12 random nucleotides introduced a unique molecular identifier onto each TCR beta cDNA molecule. Each sample yielded at least 3 million CDR3-containing paired-end reads. All of the RNA was converted into first-strand cDNA using the Mint cDNA synthesis kit, with a TRBC-specific oligonucleotide serving as the primer. After uracil-DNA glycosylase treatment, a first 18-cycle PCR used universal primers M1SS and BC2_uni_R on all cDNA. In the original analysis: For normalization, 1 million high-quality reads, each with a distinct molecular identifier, were randomly selected from each sample. Reads with shared molecular identifiers were discarded instead of being binned into consensus sequences. MiTCR, set to a Q25 quality threshold and the strictest error-elimination algorithm, was used for CDR3 identification, clonotype clustering and error correction. A nonparametric unseen species model using Euler transformation provided a lower-bound estimate of total TCR beta diversity. TCRdb reran the public reads through fastp at Q25 and MiXCR, keeping productive beta chains. Under each unique CDR3 protein, matching rows form one entry showing the most common genes and DNA. TCRdb's processing, not the authors' own work, is the source of the V and J calls. The sample has nearly 1 million distinct CDR3 sequences on record, roughly 51% of them singletons. The top ten hold around a fifth of the sample.

The TCR originated in a woman aged 55-69 years in good health. Sample: blood. The V gene is TRBV12-3 or TRBV12-4 and the J gene is TRBJ2-5; too little of a D gene remains to name it. The DNA is TGTGCCAGCAGTTTAGCCGTCGTGACCCAGTACTTC. Its translation reads: CASSLAVVTQYF.